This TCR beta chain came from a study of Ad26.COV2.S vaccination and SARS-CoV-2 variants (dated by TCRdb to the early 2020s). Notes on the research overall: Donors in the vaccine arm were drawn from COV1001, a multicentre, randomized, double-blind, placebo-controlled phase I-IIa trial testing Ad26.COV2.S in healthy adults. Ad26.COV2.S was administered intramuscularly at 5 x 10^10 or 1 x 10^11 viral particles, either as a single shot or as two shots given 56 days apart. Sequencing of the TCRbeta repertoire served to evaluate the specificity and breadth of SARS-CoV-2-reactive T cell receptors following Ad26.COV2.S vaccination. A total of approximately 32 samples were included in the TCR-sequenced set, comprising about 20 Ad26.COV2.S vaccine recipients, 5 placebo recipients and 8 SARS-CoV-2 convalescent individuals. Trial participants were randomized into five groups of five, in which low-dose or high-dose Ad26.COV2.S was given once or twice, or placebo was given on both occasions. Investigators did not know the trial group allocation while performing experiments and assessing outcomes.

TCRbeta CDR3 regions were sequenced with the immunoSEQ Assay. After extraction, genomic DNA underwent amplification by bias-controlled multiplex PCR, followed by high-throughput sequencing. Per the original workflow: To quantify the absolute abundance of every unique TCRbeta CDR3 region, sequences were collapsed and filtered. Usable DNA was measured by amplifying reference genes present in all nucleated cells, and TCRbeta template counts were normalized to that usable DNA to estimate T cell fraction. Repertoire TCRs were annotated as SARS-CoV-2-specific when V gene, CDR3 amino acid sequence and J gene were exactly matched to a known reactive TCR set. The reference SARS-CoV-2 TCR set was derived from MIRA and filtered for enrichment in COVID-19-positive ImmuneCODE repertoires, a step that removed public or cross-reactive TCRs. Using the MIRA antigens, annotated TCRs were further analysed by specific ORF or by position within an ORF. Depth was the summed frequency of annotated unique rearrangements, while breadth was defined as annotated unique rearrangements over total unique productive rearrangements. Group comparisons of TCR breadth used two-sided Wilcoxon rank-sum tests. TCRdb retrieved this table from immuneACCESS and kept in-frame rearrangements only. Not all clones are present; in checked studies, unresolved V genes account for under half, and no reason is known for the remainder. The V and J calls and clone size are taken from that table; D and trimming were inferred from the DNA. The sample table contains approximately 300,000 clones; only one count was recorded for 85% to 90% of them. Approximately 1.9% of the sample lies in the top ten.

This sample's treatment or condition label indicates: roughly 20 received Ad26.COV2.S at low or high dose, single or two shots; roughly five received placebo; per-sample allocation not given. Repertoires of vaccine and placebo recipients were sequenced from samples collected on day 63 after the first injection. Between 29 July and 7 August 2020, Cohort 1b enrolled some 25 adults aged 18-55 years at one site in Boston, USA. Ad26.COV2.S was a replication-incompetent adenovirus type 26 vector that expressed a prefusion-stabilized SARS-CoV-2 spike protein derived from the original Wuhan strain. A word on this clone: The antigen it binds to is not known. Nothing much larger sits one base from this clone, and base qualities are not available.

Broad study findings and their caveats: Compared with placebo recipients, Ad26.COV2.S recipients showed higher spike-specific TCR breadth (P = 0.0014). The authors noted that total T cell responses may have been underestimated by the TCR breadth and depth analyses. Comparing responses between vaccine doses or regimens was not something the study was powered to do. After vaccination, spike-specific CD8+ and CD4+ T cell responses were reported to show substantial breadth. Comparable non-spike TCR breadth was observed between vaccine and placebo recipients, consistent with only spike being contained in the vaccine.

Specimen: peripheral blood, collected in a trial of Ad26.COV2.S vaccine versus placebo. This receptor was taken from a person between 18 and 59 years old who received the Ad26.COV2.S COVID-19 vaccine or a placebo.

Here is the DNA: TGTGCCAGCAGCTCCCCGCCAGTCGGGGTCAACCAACTGTTTTTT. It translates to CASSSPPVGVNQLFF. The chain employs TRBV7-2 and TRBJ1-4; the D segment cannot be called with confidence. V is clipped by 4 bases and J by 12 bases, and the sequence between their germline boundaries is 21 bases long. Reading from cysteine to phenylalanine, the CDR3 counts 15 amino acids. Kept here is only the CDR3 DNA, which spans 45 bases and is read in frame from base 1. As encoded in the germline V gene, CDR1 is SGHTA while CDR2 is FQGNSA.